These T cell receptor beta chains were read from a single sample in a study of CD8 T cells in cerebrospinal fluid in Alzheimer's disease. TCRdb reanalyzed the 10x single-cell sequencing reads, giving one entry per CDR3 protein sequence and no DNA. The data include about 1,500 distinct CDR3 sequences; the top ten clones carry more than 5%. Sequenced input: cerebrospinal fluid. The receptors stem from a human donor in good health. Each CDR3 is given with its conserved first and last residue. Part of the rows lack a size; the others show once, few, many or a class for expanded clones.

abundance: large
v_gene: TRBV7-9
j_gene: TRBJ2-7
len: 12
CDR3aa: CASSLDAYEQYF

abundance: medium-sized
v_gene: TRBV12-3/TRBV12-4
j_gene: TRBJ1-4
len: 12
CDR3aa: CASSFGHEKLFF

abundance: medium-sized
v_gene: TRBV5-6
j_gene: TRBJ2-1
len: 15
CDR3aa: CASSPGLAGGYEQFF

abundance: .
v_gene: TRBV30
j_gene: TRBJ1-1
len: 14
CDR3aa: CAWSHRGYDTEAFF

abundance: medium-sized
v_gene: TRBV9
j_gene: TRBJ2-1
len: 16
CDR3aa: CASSTLPGQGYNEQFF

abundance: medium-sized
v_gene: TRBV10-2
j_gene: TRBJ1-5
len: 14
CDR3aa: CASREGYSNQPQHF

abundance: medium-sized
v_gene: TRBV28
j_gene: TRBJ2-5
len: 12
CDR3aa: CASSSNVETQYF

abundance: medium-sized
v_gene: TRBV12-3/TRBV12-4
j_gene: TRBJ1-5
len: 13
CDR3aa: CASRSSLNQPQHF

abundance: large
v_gene: TRBV10-3
j_gene: TRBJ2-2
len: 15
CDR3aa: CAIRNRGSNTGELFF

abundance: large
v_gene: TRBV2
j_gene: TRBJ2-7
len: 11
CDR3aa: CASRALYEQYF

abundance: medium-sized
v_gene: TRBV3-1
j_gene: TRBJ1-6
len: 14
CDR3aa: CASDPRGGMAPLHF

abundance: medium-sized
v_gene: TRBV12-3/TRBV12-4
j_gene: TRBJ1-5
len: 15
CDR3aa: CASRRAGTGGQPQHF

abundance: .
v_gene: TRBV20-1
j_gene: TRBJ1-1
len: 12
CDR3aa: CSTAASGGEAFF

abundance: large
v_gene: TRBV7-2
j_gene: TRBJ2-3
len: 14
CDR3aa: CASSLASTSDTQYF

abundance: medium-sized
v_gene: TRBV5-1
j_gene: TRBJ2-5
len: 18
CDR3aa: CASSVDLRLAGGGETQYF

abundance: medium-sized
v_gene: TRBV5-6
j_gene: TRBJ1-2
len: 15
CDR3aa: CASSLVDRSNYGYTF

abundance: .
v_gene: TRBV2
j_gene: TRBJ2-5
len: 13
CDR3aa: CASSGGRQETQYF

abundance: .
v_gene: TRBV6-1
j_gene: TRBJ2-7
len: 13
CDR3aa: CASSEFATVEQYF

abundance: medium-sized
v_gene: TRBV28
j_gene: TRBJ2-1
len: 14
CDR3aa: CASTPRRGFDEQFF

abundance: medium-sized
v_gene: TRBV11-2
j_gene: TRBJ2-3
len: 18
CDR3aa: CASSQAGQVPPSTDTQYF

abundance: medium-sized
v_gene: TRBV6-1
j_gene: TRBJ2-5
len: 15
CDR3aa: CASMKVGGRSETQYF

abundance: medium-sized
v_gene: TRBV12-3/TRBV12-4
j_gene: TRBJ2-1
len: 14
CDR3aa: CASSPGGFYNEQFF

abundance: medium-sized
v_gene: TRBV7-2
j_gene: TRBJ1-1
len: 15
CDR3aa: CASSIAGTGFTEAFF

abundance: medium-sized
v_gene: TRBV29-1
j_gene: TRBJ2-7
len: 12
CDR3aa: CSVELSSYEQYF

abundance: large
v_gene: TRBV20-1
j_gene: TRBJ1-1
len: 12
CDR3aa: CSTHTGISEAFF

abundance: medium-sized
v_gene: TRBV6-2/TRBV6-3
j_gene: TRBJ2-1
len: 13
CDR3aa: CATAWASYNEQFF

abundance: medium-sized
v_gene: TRBV2
j_gene: TRBJ2-6
len: 17
CDR3aa: CASSVQGYFSGANVLTF

abundance: medium-sized
v_gene: TRBV5-1
j_gene: TRBJ1-6
len: 14
CDR3aa: CASSFDRNNSPLHF

abundance: medium-sized
v_gene: TRBV20-1
j_gene: TRBJ2-6
len: 16
CDR3aa: CSASRLSGAGANVLTF

abundance: medium-sized
v_gene: TRBV2
j_gene: TRBJ2-5
len: 13
CDR3aa: CASMGGAQETQYF

abundance: medium-sized
v_gene: TRBV2
j_gene: TRBJ2-7
len: 14
CDR3aa: CASSDIHFSYEQYF

abundance: .
v_gene: TRBV5-4
j_gene: TRBJ2-1
len: 13
CDR3aa: CASSLDIGREQFF

abundance: medium-sized
v_gene: TRBV25-1
j_gene: TRBJ1-2
len: 14
CDR3aa: CASSETGRVAGYTF

abundance: .
v_gene: TRBV9
j_gene: TRBJ2-5
len: 16
CDR3aa: CASSVGSSRLAETQYF

abundance: medium-sized
v_gene: TRBV6-5
j_gene: TRBJ1-2
len: 16
CDR3aa: CASSYSWGTGDYGYTF

abundance: medium-sized
v_gene: TRBV12-3/TRBV12-4
j_gene: TRBJ2-2
len: 13
CDR3aa: CASRARTTRKLFF

abundance: medium-sized
v_gene: TRBV20-1
j_gene: TRBJ1-4
len: 13
CDR3aa: CSAKGHLNEKLFF

abundance: medium-sized
v_gene: TRBV9
j_gene: TRBJ1-1
len: 14
CDR3aa: CASSVRAGDTEAFF

abundance: medium-sized
v_gene: TRBV24-1
j_gene: TRBJ1-2
len: 12
CDR3aa: CATSLWDYGYTF

abundance: medium-sized
v_gene: TRBV5-5
j_gene: TRBJ2-2
len: 15
CDR3aa: CASSLLTANTGELFF

abundance: medium-sized
v_gene: TRBV20-1
j_gene: TRBJ2-1
len: 15
CDR3aa: CSATTGTGGDNEQFF

abundance: medium-sized
v_gene: TRBV10-3
j_gene: TRBJ1-5
len: 14
CDR3aa: CAISGQGQGQPQHF

abundance: medium-sized
v_gene: TRBV4-3
j_gene: TRBJ2-2
len: 17
CDR3aa: CASSQNPGTANTGELFF

abundance: medium-sized
v_gene: TRBV5-6
j_gene: TRBJ2-3
len: 12
CDR3aa: CASWRGTDTQYF

abundance: medium-sized
v_gene: TRBV25-1
j_gene: TRBJ2-3
len: 16
CDR3aa: CASSDIRGGGTDTQYF

abundance: medium-sized
v_gene: TRBV12-3/TRBV12-4
j_gene: TRBJ1-1
len: 14
CDR3aa: CASSFSGANTEAFF

abundance: medium-sized
v_gene: TRBV30
j_gene: TRBJ1-5
len: 14
CDR3aa: CAWSATGIGQPQHF

abundance: medium-sized
v_gene: TRBV30
j_gene: TRBJ1-1
len: 13
CDR3aa: CAWSEGYNTEAFF

abundance: medium-sized
v_gene: TRBV2
j_gene: TRBJ2-4
len: 13
CDR3aa: CASSVTGRNIQYF

abundance: medium-sized
v_gene: TRBV2
j_gene: TRBJ1-1
len: 14
CDR3aa: CASSGQGMNTEAFF

abundance: medium-sized
v_gene: TRBV29-1
j_gene: TRBJ2-7
len: 12
CDR3aa: CSARDGPYEQYF

abundance: large
v_gene: TRBV30
j_gene: TRBJ2-1
len: 17
CDR3aa: CAWNQVGKVTRHNEQFF

abundance: medium-sized
v_gene: TRBV12-3/TRBV12-4
j_gene: TRBJ1-3
len: 13
CDR3aa: CASSPDSRGTIYF

abundance: medium-sized
v_gene: TRBV2
j_gene: TRBJ1-2
len: 13
CDR3aa: CASTGGLNYGYTF

abundance: medium-sized
v_gene: TRBV28
j_gene: TRBJ1-4
len: 13
CDR3aa: CASGRETNEKLFF